This section outlines one T cell receptor beta chain sequence together with its context. This record belongs to a study of blood T cell repertoires in COVID-19. Study details: PBMCs, B-cell-depleted T cells, or T cells provided the cDNA or gDNA that made up the material.

The CDR3 runs 14 residues. The germline V gene has CDR1 MNHEY and CDR2 SVGEGT. Trimming cost V 6 bases and J 5 bases; bases outside gene matches: 6. This table comes from immunoSEQ multiplex PCR, and its TCRdb copy is limited to in-frame clones, with some not included. The data hold about 220,000 clones, with about 82% observed a single time. The rearrangement joins TRBV6-2 or TRBV6-3 to TRBJ2-1; TRBD2 matches at 8 bases. The sequenced sample consisted of peripheral blood. This clonotype was sampled from a woman aged 70 to 79 with COVID-19, enrolled during active disease. The CDR3 DNA reads as TGTGCCAGCAGCACACTCGGGGGGGACAATGAGCAGTTCTTC. This codes for CASSTLGGDNEQFF.